This TCR beta chain was sequenced for a study of T cell responses to AZD1222 COVID-19 vaccine. This CDR3 contains 14 residues. Germline CDR1 MDHEN, CDR2 SYDVKM. The repertoire was sequenced with immunoSEQ multiplex PCR; TCRdb's copy has only in-frame clones and lacks some. The profile covers roughly 140,000 clones, with around nine tenths appearing a single time and 1.5% to 2% taken by the ten largest. The sequencing here drew on peripheral blood, taken on day 0 of AZD1222 vaccination. The clonotype originates from an adult in good health. This chain links TRBV28 with TRBJ2-1; D may match TRBD1 or TRBD2 (5 bases each). The CDR3 region is CGLIHSGRPNEQFF. Written as DNA, the CDR3 is TGTGGCCTGATTCACTCGGGACGCCCCAATGAGCAGTTCTTC.